The clone carrying this TCR beta chain was seen a few times. The repertoire was sequenced with immunoSEQ multiplex PCR; TCRdb's copy has only in-frame clones and lacks some. The top ten hold 6.3% of the sample, which has about 130,000 clones, roughly 90% seen once. This entry is derived from a study of T cell responses to AZD1222 COVID-19 vaccine. V gave up 3 bases and J gave up 5 bases; unmatched junction bases: 7. Per germline, CDR1 SGHAT and CDR2 FQDESV (reference sequence). This CDR3 is 15 amino acids long. The chain employs TRBV11-1 and TRBJ2-5, with 9 bases matching TRBD2. The sequencing used peripheral blood, collected on day 0 of AZD1222 vaccination. The clonotype comes from an adult in good health. The CDR3 DNA reads TGTGCCAGCAGCTTCCGGCGGGGGGGCGCGGAGACCCAGTACTTC. This codes for CASSFRRGGAETQYF. Full variable domain (missing parts from reference TRBV11-1 and TRBJ2-5): EAEVAQSPRYKITEKSQAVAFWCDPISGHATLYWYRQILGQGPELLVQFQDESVVDDSQLPKDRFSAERLKGVDSTLKIQPAELGDSAMYLCASSFRRGGAETQYFGPGTRLLVL.